Below, 13 T cell receptor beta chains from the same sample are listed, as sequenced in a study of blood T cell repertoires in COVID-19. Method: immunoSEQ multiplex PCR; TCRdb's copy keeps in-frame clones and lacks some. The sample has roughly 250,000 clones, less than 85% seen once. The sequencing input was peripheral blood. These TCRs come from a woman of 80 years or more with active or convalescent COVID-19.

The chain joins TRBV13 to TRBJ1-6; D not certain. The germline V and J ends were trimmed by 1 base and 6 bases, with 4 bases remaining between them. Germline values: CDR1 PRHDT, CDR2 FYEKMQ (reference sequence). The CDR3 consists of 13 residues. The CDR3 DNA follows: TGTGCCAGCAGCTTAGACAGTAATTCACCCCTCCACTTT. It yields the protein CASSLDSNSPLHF.

This rearrangement joins TRBV27 to TRBJ1-2; D uncertain. Trimming cost V 8 bases and J 1 base, with 11 bases left between them. This CDR3 contains 13 residues. Germline V gene sequence: CDR1 MNHEY, CDR2 SMNVEV (reference sequence). In nucleotides, the CDR3 is TGTGCCAGCGCGAGTTCTATTAACTATGGCTACACCTTC. Amino acid sequence: CASASSINYGYTF.

The CDR3 loop reads CASSYSLLGGGEQFF. CDR3 nucleotides: TGTGCCAGCAGTTACTCGCTCCTGGGGGGAGGTGAGCAGTTCTTC. V and J are TRBV6-6 and TRBJ2-1; TRBD2 might be the D (6 bases). V was trimmed by 0 bases and J by 9 bases, leaving 15 bases between them. This CDR3 has 15 amino acids. Germline V gene lookup returns CDR1 MNHNY and CDR2 SVGAGI (reference sequence).

The J gene is TRBJ2-3, the V gene TRBV4-2; 11 bases line up with TRBD2. This CDR3 has 15 amino acids. V gave up 3 bases and J gave up 4 bases; unmatched junction bases: 3. From germline, CDR1 is LGHNA and CDR2 YNFKEQ. The CDR3 is CASSHTSGSPDTQYF. CDR3 bases: TGTGCCAGCAGCCATACTAGCGGGAGCCCAGATACGCAGTATTTT.

Regarding this clone: The same CDR3 can be traced to other DNA sequences in this sample. J is TRBJ2-7 and V is TRBV12-3 or TRBV12-4; 7 bases agree with TRBD1. The trim removed 6 bases at V and 1 base at J, leaving 3 bases unmatched. This CDR3 is built from 13 residues. The CDR3 loop is CASRRQGSYEQYF. CDR3 nucleotide sequence: TGTGCCAGCAGACGACAGGGTTCCTACGAGCAGTACTTC.

This chain joins TRBV5-1 and TRBJ2-2; D perhaps matches TRBD2 (6 bases). The V gene's germline CDR1 is SGHRS and CDR2 YFSETQ. Trimming took off 4 bases at V and 1 base at J, with 14 bases between the two ends. CDR3 length: 16 amino acids. The CDR3, as DNA: TGCGCCAGCAGCGTGCGGGGCGGGGAGAACACCGGGGAGCTGTTTTTT. Its protein is CASSVRGGENTGELFF.

The V call is TRBV5-4, the J call TRBJ2-2; 9 bases fit TRBD2. This CDR3 is built from 16 residues. The trim removed 4 bases at V and 2 bases at J, leaving 6 bases unmatched. Germline V gene sequence: CDR1 SGHNT, CDR2 YYREEE (reference sequence). The CDR3 sequence: CASSTQRGDNTGELFF. For the CDR3, the DNA is TGTGCCAGCAGCACCCAGCGGGGGGACAACACCGGGGAGCTGTTTTTT.

The chain couples TRBV5-4 to TRBJ2-5; tentatively, D is TRBD1 (5 bases). The CDR3 runs 17 residues. Germline V gene lookup returns CDR1 SGHNT and CDR2 YYREEE (reference sequence). V gave up 4 bases and J gave up 5 bases, with 24 bases separating them. The CDR3 nucleotides are TGTGCCAGCAGCCTGGGAACAAACCAGGGTTTGGGGGAGACCCAGTACTTC. It encodes CASSLGTNQGLGETQYF.

The V and J genes are TRBV5-1 and TRBJ1-1; no clear D. Germline values: CDR1 SGHRS, CDR2 YFSETQ. Trimming removed 2 bases at V and 1 base at J, with 12 bases between. This CDR3 has 15 amino acids. The CDR3 DNA follows: TGCGCCAGCAGCTTCTACGGAGACTCGAACACTGAAGCTTTCTTT. This gives the protein CASSFYGDSNTEAFF.

The CDR3: CASSLDRYNEQFF. In nucleotides, the CDR3 is TGTGCCAGCAGCCTCGACAGGTACAATGAGCAGTTCTTC. This chain joins TRBV6-2 or TRBV6-3 and TRBJ2-1; possible D gene TRBD1, 6 bases. The CDR3 runs 13 residues. Trimming stripped 6 bases from V and 4 bases from J, with 10 bases between. The germline gives CDR1 MNHEY, CDR2 SVGEGT.

The V gene is TRBV19, the J gene TRBJ1-2; perhaps TRBD1 as D (5 bases). CDR1 is LNHDA, CDR2 SQIVND, per germline (reference sequence). Trimming took 1 base from V and 0 from J, leaving 9 bases between them. This CDR3 spans 15 amino acids. In DNA form, the CDR3 reads TGTGCCAGTAGTATAGTGGGGCTAGCTAACTATGGCTACACCTTC. Amino acid sequence: CASSIVGLANYGYTF.

The V and J genes are TRBV28 and TRBJ1-4; D is perhaps TRBD1 (5 bases). Germline V gene lookup returns CDR1 MDHEN and CDR2 SYDVKM. Trimming left V 7 bases short and J 7 bases short, with 13 bases between. CDR3 length equals 13 residues. The CDR3 sequence is CASIRGGSEKLFF. CDR3 nucleotides: TGTGCCAGCATCCGGGGGGGAAGTGAAAAACTGTTTTTT.

V is TRBV28 and J is TRBJ2-5, with 8 bases matching TRBD1. The trim removed 5 bases at V and 3 bases at J, leaving 14 bases unmatched. The CDR3 contains 17 residues. Germline CDR1 and CDR2: MDHEN and SYDVKM. The CDR3 loop reads CASSPIPRTGLEETQYF. The CDR3 DNA follows: TGTGCCAGCAGTCCCATTCCGAGGACAGGGCTCGAAGAGACCCAGTACTTC.